This T cell receptor (beta chain) was captured by sequencing in a study of cytomegalovirus exposure and HLA in healthy donors. Germline CDR1 SNHLY, CDR2 FYNNEI. The CDR3 covers 15 residues. After removal of 2 bases from V and 7 bases from J, the junction contained 9 bases not matched to a gene. PCR amplification relied on 60 Vbeta primers (plus 13 Jbeta primers). Using immunoSEQ multiplex PCR, the repertoire was profiled, and TCRdb retains in-frame clones only, with some absent. Of 35,000 to 45,000 clones listed, roughly half are singletons. The chain uses TRBV2 and TRBJ2-7; TRBD1 matches at 9 bases. This sequence was found in a man aged 55 to 70 in good health and CMV-seronegative. The sample consisted of PBMCs. Here the CDR3 DNA reads TGTGCCAGCAGTGAATTCCGGGACAGGGTAGAGGAGCAGTACTTC. It yields the protein CASSEFRDRVEEQYF. Full variable domain (outside the CDR3, taken from reference TRBV2 and TRBJ2-7): EPEVTQTPSHQVTQMGQEVILRCVPISNHLYFYWYRQILGQKVEFLVSFYNNEISEKSEIFDDQFSVERPDGSNFTLKIRSTKLEDSAMYFCASSEFRDRVEEQYFGPGTRLTVT.